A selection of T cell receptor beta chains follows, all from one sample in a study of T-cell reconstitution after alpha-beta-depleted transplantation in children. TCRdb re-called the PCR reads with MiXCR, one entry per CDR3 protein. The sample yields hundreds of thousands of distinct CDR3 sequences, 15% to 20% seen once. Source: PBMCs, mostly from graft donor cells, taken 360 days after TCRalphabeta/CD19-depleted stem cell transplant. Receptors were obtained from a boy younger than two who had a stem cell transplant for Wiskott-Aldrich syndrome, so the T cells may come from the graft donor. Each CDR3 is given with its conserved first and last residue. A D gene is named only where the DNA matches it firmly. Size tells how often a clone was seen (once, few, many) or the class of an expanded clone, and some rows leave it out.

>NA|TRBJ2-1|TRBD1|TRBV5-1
TGCGCCAGCAGCTTGGATCCGGGACAGGATGAGCAGTTCTTC
CASSLDPGQDEQFF
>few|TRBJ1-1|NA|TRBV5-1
TGCGCCAGCAGCCCTTTTGGGAAAACTGAAGCTTTCTTT
CASSPFGKTEAFF
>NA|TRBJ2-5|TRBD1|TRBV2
TGTGCCAGCAGTAATACAGGGGGAAATGGAGAGACCCAGTACTTC
CASSNTGGNGETQYF
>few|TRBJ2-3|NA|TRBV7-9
TGTGCCAGCAGCCCCTCGACTAGGTTAAGGGAAACAGATACGCAGTATTTT
CASSPSTRLRETDTQYF
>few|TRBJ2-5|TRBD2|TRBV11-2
TGTGCCAGCAGCTTAGGGGAGACTAGCGGGGCGGAGACCCAGTACTTC
CASSLGETSGAETQYF
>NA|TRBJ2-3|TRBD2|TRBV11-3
TGTGCCAGCAGCTTAGGTAAACTAGCGGGGGGGCCAGATACGCAGTATTTT
CASSLGKLAGGPDTQYF
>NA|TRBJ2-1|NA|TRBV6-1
TGTGCCACCCGAAAGGGGTGGTCGGTCTACAATGAGCAGTTCTTC
CATRKGWSVYNEQFF
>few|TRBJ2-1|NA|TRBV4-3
TGCGCCAGCAGCCAAGAGAACTCTCTCTCCTACAATGAGCAGTTCTTC
CASSQENSLSYNEQFF
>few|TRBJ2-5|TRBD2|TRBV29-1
TGCAGCGTTGAATTACTAGCGGAGACCCAGTACTTC
CSVELLAETQYF
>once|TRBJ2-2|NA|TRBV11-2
TGTGCCAGCAGCTTAGTTCACCGATCAAGAAACACCGGGGAGCTGTTTTTT
CASSLVHRSRNTGELFF